Shown below are 8 T cell receptor beta chains from a single sample sequenced in a study of cytomegalovirus exposure and HLA in healthy donors. It was with 60 Vbeta and 13 Jbeta primers that the PCR ran. Using immunoSEQ multiplex PCR, the repertoire was profiled, and TCRdb retains in-frame clones only, with some absent. Of approximately 150,000 clones listed, 80% to 85% were seen once; the top ten hold 2.9%. Sample: PBMCs. These receptors all come from a woman aged 25-40 years in good health and CMV-seronegative.

V and J are TRBV30 and TRBJ1-4, with TRBD1 identical over 8 bases. Germline V gene data show CDR1 as GTSNPN and CDR2 as SVGIG (reference sequence). The CDR3 runs 16 residues. Trimming at V came to 3 bases and at J to 4 bases, leaving 10 bases not matched to a gene. The CDR3 nucleotides read TGTGCCTGGAGCCCACGACAGGGGCCTGGTAATGAAAAACTGTTTTTT. Translation gives CAWSPRQGPGNEKLFF.

The gene calls are TRBV30 and TRBJ2-3; D ambiguous. The CDR3 covers 12 residues. Germline assignment: CDR1 GTSNPN and CDR2 SVGIG (reference sequence). V lost 0 bases to trimming and J lost 2 bases, with 3 bases between them. CDR3 in DNA: TGTGCCTGGAGTGTCGTCACAGATACGCAGTATTTT. Amino acids: CAWSVVTDTQYF. Full variable domain (rest looked up from reference TRBV30 and TRBJ2-3): SQTIHQWPATLVQPVGSPLSLECTVEGTSNPNLYWYRQAAGRGLQLLFYSVGIGQISSEVPQNLSASRPQDRQFILSSKKLLLSDSGFYLCAWSVVTDTQYFGPGTRLTVL.

This chain connects TRBV11-2 to TRBJ2-1; 10 bases map to TRBD1. The V gene end was trimmed by 5 bases and the J gene end by 0 bases; junction bases not matched to a gene: 4. Germline loops: CDR1 SGHAT, CDR2 FQNNGV. This CDR3 contains 16 residues. The CDR3 bases are TGTGCCAGCAGCAGGGACAGGGGAAGCTCCTACAATGAGCAGTTCTTC. It translates to CASSRDRGSSYNEQFF.

The rearrangement joins TRBV29-1 to TRBJ1-1; weak D call: TRBD1 (5 bases). V gave up 0 bases and J gave up 4 bases, with 9 bases separating them. CDR3 length: 13 amino acids. Germline assignment: CDR1 SQVTM and CDR2 ANQGSEA. CDR3 protein: CSVEEGLTTEAFF. For the CDR3, the DNA is TGCAGCGTTGAAGAGGGGCTGACCACTGAAGCTTTCTTT. Full variable domain (rest looked up from reference TRBV29-1 and TRBJ1-1): SAVISQKPSRDICQRGTSLTIQCQVDSQVTMMFWYRQQPGQSLTLIATANQGSEATYESGFVIDKFPISRPNLTFSTLTVSNMSPEDSSIYLCSVEEGLTTEAFFGQGTRLTVV.

This clone was observed a single time. The chain uses TRBV5-4 and TRBJ1-5; D ambiguous. The CDR3 extends over 16 amino acids. With 4 bases removed from V and 0 bases from J, the gap between germline ends came to 14 bases. Per the germline V gene, CDR1 is SGHNT and CDR2 is YYREEE (reference sequence). This CDR3 is CASSPYPGNSNQPQHF. The CDR3 region has the DNA TGTGCCAGCAGCCCCTACCCCGGGAATAGCAATCAGCCCCAGCATTTT.

This CDR3 is CASNRDRGLEQYF. In DNA form, the CDR3 reads TGTGCCAGCAATAGGGACAGGGGGCTAGAGCAGTACTTC. The rearrangement links TRBV28 to TRBJ2-7, with 12 bases that match TRBD1. V was pared by 7 bases and J by 7 bases, with 5 bases of the junction left unmatched. The CDR3 loop spans 13 amino acids. The V gene's germline CDR1 is MDHEN and CDR2 SYDVKM.

The chain carries TRBV27 and TRBJ2-7; D possibly corresponds to TRBD1 (6 bases). Germline lookup yields CDR1 MNHEY and CDR2 SMNVEV (reference sequence). This CDR3 region has 13 residues. Trimming left V 0 bases short and J 3 bases short, with 6 bases between. For the CDR3, the DNA is TGTGCCAGCAGTTTATCGGACAGCTACGAGCAGTACTTC. It translates to CASSLSDSYEQYF.

This chain links TRBV2 with TRBJ1-2; TRBD1 matches at 10 bases. In germline, CDR1 is SNHLY, CDR2 FYNNEI. Trimming removed 0 bases from V and 4 bases from J; junction bases left unmatched: 2. This CDR3 spans 15 amino acids. Here the CDR3 reads CASSEATGGVYGYTF. CDR3 bases: TGTGCCAGCAGTGAAGCGACAGGGGGCGTCTATGGCTACACCTTC.